This TCR beta chain stems from a study of cytomegalovirus exposure and HLA in healthy donors. Both 60 Vbeta primers and 13 Jbeta primers went into the PCR. Sequencing was performed with immunoSEQ multiplex PCR; in TCRdb, only in-frame clones are kept and a portion is missing. The sample shows 100,000 to 150,000 clones, roughly 76% of them seen only once. The CDR3 is 16 amino acids. V lost 4 bases and J lost 2; bases outside the gene matches: 8. From germline, CDR1 is SGDLS and CDR2 YYNGEE. Findings and caveats of the study: It has been reported that TCR beta sequences accurately predicted the HLA-A and HLA-B alleles of most subjects. In a later analysis, productive TCRs from donors in an Asian-associated ancestry cluster reportedly carried fewer N-insertions than the cohort mean.

Turning to this clone: Its antigen is not known.

This TCR came from a woman in her forties or fifties in good health and CMV-seronegative. Material for sequencing was PBMCs. The chain recombines TRBV9 with TRBJ2-2; TRBD2 aligns across 7 bases. CDR3 coding DNA: TGTGCCAGCAGCCCGAGAGCGGGAACCAACACCGGGGAGCTGTTTTTT. Residues: CASSPRAGTNTGELFF. Full variable domain (rest looked up from reference TRBV9 and TRBJ2-2): DSGVTQTPKHLITATGQRVTLRCSPRSGDLSVYWYQQSLDQGLQFLIQYYNGEERAKGNILERFSAQQFPDLHSELNLSSLELGDSALYFCASSPRAGTNTGELFFGEGSRLTVL.